A selection of T cell receptor beta chains follows, all from one sample in a study of T-cell memory formation after mild COVID-19. TCRdb re-called the 5' RACE reads with MiXCR, one entry per CDR3 protein. The table has roughly 370,000 distinct CDR3 sequences, more than 15% seen once. The sample comprised PBMCs or a T cell subset sorted from them (not recorded which). These receptor sequences come from a man aged 18 to 29 who had mild COVID-19 (a few samples of this study predate the infection). Cell type and time point are not known. Both conserved end residues are part of each CDR3. Fields, in order: V gene, J gene, clone size, D gene, CDR3 protein, CDR3 DNA. D genes are given only for firm matches. The size entry is marked missing in some rows and otherwise reads once, few, many or a size class.

TRBV27	TRBJ1-2	few	TRBD1	CASSPGTGVWYGYTF	TGTGCCAGCAGTCCAGGGACAGGGGTGTGGTATGGCTACACCTTC
TRBV24-1	TRBJ2-3	-	-	CATSDGQTTDTQYF	TGTGCCACCAGTGATGGTCAGACCACAGATACGCAGTATTTT
TRBV4-2	TRBJ1-4	few	TRBD1	CASSPGQVTNEKLFF	TGTGCCAGCAGCCCAGGACAGGTTACTAATGAAAAACTGTTTTTT
TRBV20-1	TRBJ1-4	few	-	CSAPRGANEKLFF	TGCAGTGCTCCCCGGGGGGCCAATGAAAAACTGTTTTTT
TRBV7-2	TRBJ2-2	few	-	CASSWPSFGSGELFF	TGTGCCAGCAGCTGGCCCTCCTTTGGGAGCGGGGAGCTGTTTTTT
TRBV5-1	TRBJ2-4	many	TRBD1	CASSLAGGHSNIQYF	TGCGCCAGCAGCTTGGCAGGGGGCCATTCAAACATTCAGTACTTC
TRBV7-3	TRBJ2-4	few	-	CASSLTGAAKNIQYF	TGTGCCAGCAGCTTAACAGGAGCAGCCAAAAACATTCAGTACTTC
TRBV6-2/TRBV6-3	TRBJ2-5	few	TRBD1	CATSQGQETQYF	TGTGCCACATCACAGGGGCAAGAGACCCAGTACTTC
TRBV7-9	TRBJ1-1	-	-	CASLPPLNTEAFF	TGTGCCAGCCTGCCCCCCCTGAACACTGAAGCTTTCTTT
TRBV6-6	TRBJ1-2	-	-	CASSYSGGVENDGYTF	TGTGCCAGCAGTTACTCCGGTGGGGTGGAGAACGATGGCTACACCTTC
TRBV6-1	TRBJ2-4	few	TRBD2	CASSESWGGDIQYF	TGTGCCAGCAGTGAAAGTTGGGGGGGAGACATTCAGTACTTC
TRBV20-1	TRBJ1-5	-	TRBD1	CSARSGDRGRGQPQHF	TGCAGTGCTAGATCAGGGGACAGGGGGCGCGGTCAGCCCCAGCATTTT
TRBV28	TRBJ2-7	few	TRBD2	CASKPAGDAYEQYF	TGTGCCAGCAAACCAGCGGGGGACGCCTACGAGCAGTACTTC
TRBV7-9	TRBJ2-3	-	-	CASSQRTMATDTQYF	TGTGCCAGCAGCCAGAGGACGATGGCGACAGATACGCAGTATTTT
TRBV27	TRBJ1-1	-	-	CASSLTSGTEAFF	TGTGCCAGCAGTTTAACTTCCGGGACAGAAGCTTTCTTT
TRBV20-1	TRBJ2-7	few	-	CSASPSGVYEQYF	TGCAGTGCTAGTCCCTCCGGTGTGTACGAGCAGTACTTC
TRBV3-1	TRBJ2-1	-	TRBD1	CASSHWTGGGDEQFF	TGTGCCAGCAGCCATTGGACAGGGGGCGGCGATGAGCAGTTCTTC